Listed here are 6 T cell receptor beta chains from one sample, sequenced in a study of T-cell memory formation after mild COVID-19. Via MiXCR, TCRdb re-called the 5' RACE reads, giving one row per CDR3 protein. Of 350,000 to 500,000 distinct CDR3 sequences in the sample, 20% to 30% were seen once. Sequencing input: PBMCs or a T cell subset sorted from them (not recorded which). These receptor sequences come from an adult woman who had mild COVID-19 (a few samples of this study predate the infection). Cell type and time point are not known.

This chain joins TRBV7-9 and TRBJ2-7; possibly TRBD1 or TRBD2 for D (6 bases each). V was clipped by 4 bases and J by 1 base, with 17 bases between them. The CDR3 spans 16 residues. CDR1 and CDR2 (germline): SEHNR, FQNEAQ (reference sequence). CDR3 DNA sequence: TGTGCCAGCAGCTATCCAACAGGGAGGTTGTCCTACGAGCAGTACTTC. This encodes CASSYPTGRLSYEQYF.

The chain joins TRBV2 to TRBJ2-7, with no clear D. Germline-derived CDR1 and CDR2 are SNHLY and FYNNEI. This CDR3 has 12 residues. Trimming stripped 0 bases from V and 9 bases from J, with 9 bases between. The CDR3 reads CASSEADQTQYF. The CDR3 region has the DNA TGTGCCAGCAGTGAAGCTGATCAGACGCAGTACTTC.

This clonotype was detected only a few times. This CDR3 reads CASSRGVAGDTDTQYF. The CDR3 DNA reads TGTGCCAGCAGTAGGGGGGTAGCGGGAGATACAGATACGCAGTATTTT. The V and J genes are TRBV12-3 or TRBV12-4 and TRBJ2-3; 9 nucleotides line up with TRBD2. V was clipped by 5 bases and J by 3 bases; unmatched bases: 9. CDR3 size: 16 residues.

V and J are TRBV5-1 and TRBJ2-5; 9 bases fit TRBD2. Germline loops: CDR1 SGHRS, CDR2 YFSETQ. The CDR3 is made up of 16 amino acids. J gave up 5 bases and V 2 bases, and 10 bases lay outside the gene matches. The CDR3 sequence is CASSFSGRGSLETQYF. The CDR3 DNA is TGCGCCAGCAGCTTTAGCGGGAGAGGGAGTCTGGAGACCCAGTACTTC.

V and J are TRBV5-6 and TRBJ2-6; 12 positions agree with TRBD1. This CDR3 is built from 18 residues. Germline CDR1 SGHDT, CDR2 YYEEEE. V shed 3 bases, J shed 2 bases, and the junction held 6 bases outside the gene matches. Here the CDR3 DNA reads TGTGCCAGCAGCTCCTCCGGGACAGGGGGCGCTGGGGCCAACGTCCTGACTTTC. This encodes CASSSSGTGGAGANVLTF.

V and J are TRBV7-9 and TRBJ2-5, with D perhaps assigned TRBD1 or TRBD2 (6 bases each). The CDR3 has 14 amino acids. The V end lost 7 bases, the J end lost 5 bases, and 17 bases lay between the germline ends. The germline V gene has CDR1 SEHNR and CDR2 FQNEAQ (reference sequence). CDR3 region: CASKLEGEWETQYF. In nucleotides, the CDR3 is TGTGCCAGCAAGCTGGAGGGGGAATGGGAGACCCAGTACTTC. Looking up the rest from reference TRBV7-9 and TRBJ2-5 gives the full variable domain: DTGVSQNPRHKITKRGQNVTFRCDPISEHNRLYWYRQTLGQGPEFLTYFQNEAQLEKSRLLSDRFSAERPKGSFSTLEIQRTEQGDSAMYLCASKLEGEWETQYFGPGTRLLVL.